Below, 21 T cell receptor beta chains from the same sample are listed, as sequenced in a study of blood T cell repertoires in COVID-19. The protocol was immunoSEQ multiplex PCR, while the TCRdb copy is restricted to in-frame clones and leaves out a portion. The data contain roughly 220,000 clones, 65% to 85% of them seen just once; the ten biggest clones take up roughly 6.2%. Sequenced: PBMCs or T cells enriched from blood (not recorded which). Receptor source: a woman aged 40-49 years who had recovered from COVID-19.

This CDR3 is CASSLYLAGVRNEQFF. For the CDR3, the DNA is TGTGCCAGCAGTTTATACCTAGCGGGAGTAAGGAATGAGCAGTTCTTC. This rearrangement joins TRBV27 to TRBJ2-1, with 10 bases lining up with TRBD2. Germline V gene data show CDR1 as MNHEY and CDR2 as SMNVEV (reference sequence). The V gene end was trimmed by 1 base and the J gene end by 7 bases; junction bases not matched to a gene: 7. The length of the CDR3 is 16 residues.

The V call is TRBV15, the J call TRBJ2-3; 10 bases map to TRBD1. The CDR3 totals 17 residues. The J segment lost 4 bases and the V segment lost 0 bases, leaving 7 bases of the junction unmatched. Germline V gene lookup returns CDR1 LNHNV and CDR2 YYDKDF (reference sequence). The CDR3 is CATSRDSGTGVADTQYF. The CDR3 nucleotides read TGTGCCACCAGCAGAGATAGCGGGACAGGGGTTGCAGATACGCAGTATTTT.

The rearrangement links TRBV7-2 to TRBJ1-3; 7 bases line up with TRBD1. The V and J ends lost 6 bases and 3 bases, in that order; junction bases with no gene match: 8. Germline V gene sequence: CDR1 SGHTA, CDR2 FQGNSA. The CDR3 loop spans 15 amino acids. The chain's CDR3 is CASRYTRDSGNTIYF. As DNA, the CDR3 is TGTGCCAGCAGATATACCCGGGACAGTGGAAACACCATATATTTT. Based on the CDR3 plus reference TRBV7-2 and TRBJ1-3, the full variable domain is GAGVSQSPSNKVTEKGKDVELRCDPISGHTALYWYRQSLGQGLEFLIYFQGNSAPDKSGLPSDRFSAERTGGSVSTLTIQRTQQEDSAVYLCASRYTRDSGNTIYFGEGSWLTVV.

The CDR3 nucleotides read TGTGCCAGCAGCGGACTCAGAGGCTACACCTTC. It codes for CASSGLRGYTF. This chain connects TRBV7-8 to TRBJ1-2; D is uncertain. Germline V gene data show CDR1 as SGHVS and CDR2 as FQNEAQ. The CDR3 extends over 11 amino acids. The ends were cut back, 5 bases at V and 8 bases at J, with 9 bases in the middle.

The CDR3 reads CASSSGTPNTGELFF. CDR3 nucleotides: TGTGCCAGCAGTTCCGGGACACCGAACACCGGGGAGCTGTTTTTT. This rearrangement joins TRBV27 to TRBJ2-2, with D possibly matching TRBD1 (6 bases). This CDR3 region has 15 residues. Germline lookup yields CDR1 MNHEY and CDR2 SMNVEV (reference sequence). V lost 4 bases, J lost 0 bases, and 9 bases lay in between.

The V gene is TRBV19, the J gene TRBJ2-1, with 12 bases matching TRBD2. Germline CDR1 LNHDA, CDR2 SQIVND (reference sequence). The CDR3 runs to 17 residues. V was pared by 10 bases and J by 2 bases, with 12 bases of the junction left unmatched. The CDR3 sequence is CATSGLAGSLTYNEQFF. CDR3 DNA sequence: TGTGCCACCTCGGGACTAGCGGGTTCCCTGACCTACAATGAGCAGTTCTTC.

A single count supports this clone. J is TRBJ2-7 and V is TRBV6-5; 10 positions match TRBD1. Per germline, CDR1 MNHEY and CDR2 SVGAGI. CDR3 size: 14 residues. Germline trimming cut 2 bases from V and 2 bases from J; bases unmatched to any gene: 0. CDR3 sequence: CASSYGQGAYEQYF. In DNA form, the CDR3 reads TGTGCCAGCAGTTACGGACAGGGGGCCTACGAGCAGTACTTC.

This chain connects TRBV5-1 to TRBJ2-3, with TRBD1 identical over 8 bases. Germline CDR1 SGHRS, CDR2 YFSETQ. There are 15 residues in the CDR3. After removal of 4 bases from V and 0 bases from J, the junction contained 4 bases not matched to a gene. In DNA, the CDR3 is TGCGCCAGCAGCCCGGACAGGGCCAGCACAGATACGCAGTATTTT. It encodes CASSPDRASTDTQYF.

J is TRBJ1-4 and V is TRBV30; no definite D call. V gave up 3 bases and J gave up 6 bases, with 17 bases separating them. CDR1 is GTSNPN, CDR2 SVGIG, per germline (reference sequence). The CDR3 spans 15 residues. The CDR3 reads CAWSPPAQRYEKLFF. The DNA of the CDR3 is TGTGCCTGGAGCCCACCCGCGCAACGCTATGAAAAACTGTTTTTT.

The chain has TRBV7-6 and TRBJ2-1; 8 bases map to TRBD2. CDR1 and CDR2 from the germline V gene are SGHVS and FNYEAQ. J gave up 2 bases and V 1 base, and 1 base lay outside the gene matches. This CDR3 comprises 15 residues. CDR3 DNA: TGTGCCAGCAGCTTAGGACTAGCGCCCTACAATGAGCAGTTCTTC. This gives the protein CASSLGLAPYNEQFF.

V and J are TRBV2 and TRBJ2-3, with TRBD2 matching over 7 bases. Germline values: CDR1 SNHLY, CDR2 FYNNEI. V lost 6 bases to trimming and J lost 1 base; unmatched junction nucleotides: 4. The CDR3 loop spans 14 amino acids. The CDR3 here is CASSAGDGTDTQYF. The CDR3 DNA sequence: TGTGCCAGCAGCGCGGGAGACGGCACAGATACGCAGTATTTT.

This clone appeared a single time. The rearrangement uses TRBV19 and TRBJ2-7, with a possible D match to TRBD1 (6 bases). The CDR3 spans 17 residues. V lost 7 bases and J lost 0, with 22 bases in between. Germline-derived CDR1 and CDR2 are LNHDA and SQIVND (reference sequence). The chain's CDR3 is CASKPIGDTPNSYEQYV. CDR3 in DNA: TGTGCCAGTAAGCCGATCGGGGACACTCCCAACTCCTACGAGCAGTACGTC.

CDR3 coding DNA: TGTGCCAGCAGTGGGGGACAGGGGCTTCCCCTCTACGAGCAGTACGTC. It translates to CASSGGQGLPLYEQYV. This chain links TRBV6-1 with TRBJ2-7, with 10 bases matching TRBD1. V dropped 4 bases and J dropped 3; count of bases not matched to a gene: 9. Germline CDR1 reads MNHNS; CDR2 reads SASEGT. The CDR3 runs 16 residues.

The V gene is TRBV9, the J gene TRBJ2-1; 14 positions agree with TRBD2. There are 14 residues in the CDR3. V trimming: 2 bases; J trimming: 9 bases; junction bases outside the gene matches: 1. Germline-derived CDR1 and CDR2 are SGDLS and YYNGEE. The chain's CDR3 is CASSVTSGRVEQFF. The CDR3 bases are TGTGCCAGCAGCGTGACTAGCGGGAGGGTTGAGCAGTTCTTC.

V and J are TRBV11-2 and TRBJ1-5; D is perhaps TRBD1 (5 bases). Germline V gene data show CDR1 as SGHAT and CDR2 as FQNNGV. The CDR3 runs 15 residues. V lost 3 bases and J lost 4, with 13 bases in between. The CDR3 loop reads CASSLGGARNQPQHF. Written as DNA, the CDR3 is TGTGCCAGCAGCTTGGGCGGGGCGCGAAATCAGCCCCAGCATTTT.

The chain has TRBV6-5 and TRBJ2-7; 7 bases match TRBD2. Germline CDR1 is MNHEY and CDR2 is SVGAGI. The junction had 13 bases not matched to a gene; V was cut back by 5 bases and J by 6 bases. This CDR3 is built from 15 residues. The CDR3 region is CASSPVSGGRAEQYF. Here the CDR3 DNA reads TGTGCCAGCAGTCCAGTGAGCGGAGGGAGGGCCGAGCAGTACTTC.

The V call is TRBV11-2, the J call TRBJ2-3; a weak D match, TRBD1 (5 bases). Trimming shortened V by 1 base and J by 7 bases, and 12 bases separated the two germline ends. Germline CDR1 reads SGHAT; CDR2 reads FQNNGV. The CDR3 runs to 14 residues. For the CDR3, the DNA is TGTGCCAGCAGCTTAGTGCGGACAATGAATACGCAGTATTTT. It specifies CASSLVRTMNTQYF.

The chain couples TRBV7-9 to TRBJ2-2, with 9 bases that match TRBD1. Germline V lookup: CDR1 SEHNR, CDR2 FQNEAQ (reference sequence). The CDR3 sequence is 16 residues long. Germline trimming cut 8 bases from V and 5 bases from J; bases unmatched to any gene: 12. CDR3 nucleotide sequence: TGTGCCAGCGGGACCTCAACAGGGGGCCGAACCGGGGAGCTGTTTTTT. It codes for CASGTSTGGRTGELFF.

V and J are TRBV19 and TRBJ1-5, with a possible D match to TRBD1 (5 bases). V was trimmed by 3 bases and J by 7 bases, leaving 13 bases between them. The CDR3 is 14 amino acids. Germline CDR1 reads LNHDA; CDR2 reads SQIVND (reference sequence). The CDR3 loop is CASSISGRRQPQHF. The CDR3 DNA sequence: TGTGCCAGTAGTATCTCAGGGAGGAGGCAGCCCCAGCATTTT.

The rearrangement links TRBV7-2 to TRBJ1-2, with D perhaps TRBD1 (5 bases). CDR1 SGHTA and CDR2 FQGNSA come from the germline V gene. The ends were cut back, 5 bases at V and 8 bases at J, with 18 bases in the middle. The CDR3 runs to 14 residues. The CDR3 DNA reads TGTGCCAGCAGCATCACGTCGGGGACTAGGGGCTACACCTTC. Encoded protein: CASSITSGTRGYTF.

The rearrangement links TRBV19 to TRBJ2-7, with a possible D match to TRBD2 (6 bases). There are 14 residues in the CDR3. Germline V gives CDR1 LNHDA, CDR2 SQIVND (reference sequence). Trimming left V 5 bases short and J 2 bases short, with 13 bases between. CDR3 residues: CASSSRGETYEQYF. The CDR3 nucleotides are TGTGCCAGTAGTTCCCGCGGGGAAACCTACGAGCAGTACTTC.